The 3 T cell receptor beta chains reported below all come from one sample, sequenced in a study of PD-1 blockade in classical Hodgkin lymphoma. Here immunoSEQ multiplex PCR was the method, and the copy in TCRdb shows in-frame clones only, minus some. The repertoire holds some 45,000 clones, with more than 70% as singletons. Each of the patients experienced relapse following autologous stem cell transplantation, and their brentuximab vedotin exposure differed. The sequences come from peripheral blood mononuclear cells (PBMCs), collected at baseline. All receptors derive from a human donor with classical Hodgkin lymphoma.

The gene calls are TRBV27 and TRBJ2-7; D uncertain. Per germline, CDR1 MNHEY and CDR2 SMNVEV (reference sequence). The CDR3 covers 15 residues. V was shortened by 2 bases and J by 0 bases, with 11 bases between the two germline ends. The CDR3, as DNA: TGTGCCAGCAGTTTAGTAGGACGCAGCTCCTACGAGCAGTACTTC. This encodes CASSLVGRSSYEQYF.

This clone was counted only a few times. The chain is built from TRBV7-2 and TRBJ2-5; maybe TRBD2 (7 bases). V gave up 1 base and J gave up 0 bases, with 9 bases separating them. This CDR3 is built from 15 residues. Germline CDR1 is SGHTA and CDR2 is FQGNSA. CDR3 in DNA: TGTGCCAGCAGCTTAGGCGGGGGCTACCAAGAGACCCAGTACTTC. Translating it yields CASSLGGGYQETQYF.

The chain couples TRBV7-3 to TRBJ2-2; the match to TRBD2 covers 11 bases. CDR3 length: 15 amino acids. Germline V gene lookup returns CDR1 SGHTA and CDR2 FQGTGA. Losses at the gene ends were 4 bases for V and 4 bases for J; bases not matched to a gene: 2. This CDR3 is CASSSSGGITGELFF. The CDR3 DNA sequence: TGTGCCAGCAGCTCTAGCGGGGGGATCACCGGGGAGCTGTTTTTT.